The T cell receptor beta chain described here comes from a study of blood T cell repertoires in COVID-19. Study-wide background: From T cells, B-cell-depleted T cells, or PBMCs came the material, which was cDNA or gDNA.

The germline V gene encodes CDR1 SGHNT and CDR2 YYREEE (reference sequence). V was clipped by 0 bases and J by 4 bases; unmatched bases: 3. The CDR3 extends over 14 amino acids. Profiled with immunoSEQ multiplex PCR; TCRdb holds only in-frame clones, not every one. The sample consists of 30,000 to 35,000 clones, around 84% of them appearing once. Source material: peripheral blood. This receptor was identified in a human donor with acute or convalescent COVID-19. The donor label of this sample is uncertain. The V gene is TRBV5-4, the J gene TRBJ2-5, with 7 bases matching TRBD2. This CDR3 reads CASSLVGGRETQYF. As DNA, the CDR3 is TGTGCCAGCAGCTTGGTAGGCGGGAGAGAGACCCAGTACTTC.